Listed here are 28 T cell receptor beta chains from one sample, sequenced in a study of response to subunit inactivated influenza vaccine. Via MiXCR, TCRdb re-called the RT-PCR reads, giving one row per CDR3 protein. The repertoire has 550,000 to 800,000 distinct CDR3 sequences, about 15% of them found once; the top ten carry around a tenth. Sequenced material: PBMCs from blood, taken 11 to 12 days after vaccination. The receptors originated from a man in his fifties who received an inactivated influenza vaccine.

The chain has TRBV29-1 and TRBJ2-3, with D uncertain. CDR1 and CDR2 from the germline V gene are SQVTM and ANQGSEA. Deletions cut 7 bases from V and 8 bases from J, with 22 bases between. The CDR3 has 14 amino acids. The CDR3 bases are TGCAGCGCAGTGACCGACTTGAGTACGCGTACGCAGTATTTT. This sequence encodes CSAVTDLSTRTQYF.

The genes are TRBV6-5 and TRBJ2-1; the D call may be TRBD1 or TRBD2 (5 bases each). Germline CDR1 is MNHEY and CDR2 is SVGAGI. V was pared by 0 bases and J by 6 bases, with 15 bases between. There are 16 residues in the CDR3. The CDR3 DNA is TGTGCCAGCAGTTACTCGATCCCCCCTGGGACCAATGAGCAGTTCTTC. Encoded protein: CASSYSIPPGTNEQFF.

CDR3 sequence: CASSLKRNYNEQFF. CDR3 coding DNA: TGTGCCAGCAGCTTAAAGCGTAACTACAATGAGCAGTTCTTC. The J gene is TRBJ2-1, the V gene TRBV7-2; D is uncertain. V was pared by 2 bases and J by 3 bases, with 8 bases between. Germline values: CDR1 SGHTA, CDR2 FQGNSA. The CDR3 loop spans 14 amino acids.

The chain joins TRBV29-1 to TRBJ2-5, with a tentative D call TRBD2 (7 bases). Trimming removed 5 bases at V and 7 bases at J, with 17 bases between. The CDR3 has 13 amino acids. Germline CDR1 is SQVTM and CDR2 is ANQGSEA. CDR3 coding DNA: TGCAGCGTTCACGGGGGGACAATAGGGACCCAGTACTTC. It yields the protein CSVHGGTIGTQYF. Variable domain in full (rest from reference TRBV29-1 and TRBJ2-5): SAVISQKPSRDICQRGTSLTIQCQVDSQVTMMFWYRQQPGQSLTLIATANQGSEATYESGFVIDKFPISRPNLTFSTLTVSNMSPEDSSIYLCSVHGGTIGTQYFGPGTRLLVL.

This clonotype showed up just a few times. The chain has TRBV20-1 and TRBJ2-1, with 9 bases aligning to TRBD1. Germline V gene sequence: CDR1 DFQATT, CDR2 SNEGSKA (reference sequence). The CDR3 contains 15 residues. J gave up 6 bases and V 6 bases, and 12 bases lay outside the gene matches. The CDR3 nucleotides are TGCAGTGCGGGAAAACCGGGACAGGGCACCAATGAGCAGTTCTTC. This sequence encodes CSAGKPGQGTNEQFF.

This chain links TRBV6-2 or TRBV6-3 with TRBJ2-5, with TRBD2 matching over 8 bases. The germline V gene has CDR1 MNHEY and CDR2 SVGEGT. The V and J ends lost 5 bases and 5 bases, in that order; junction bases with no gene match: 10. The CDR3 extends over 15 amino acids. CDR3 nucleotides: TGTGCCAGCAGTGACCCCAGCGGGGGCCGGGAGACCCAGTACTTC. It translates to CASSDPSGGRETQYF.

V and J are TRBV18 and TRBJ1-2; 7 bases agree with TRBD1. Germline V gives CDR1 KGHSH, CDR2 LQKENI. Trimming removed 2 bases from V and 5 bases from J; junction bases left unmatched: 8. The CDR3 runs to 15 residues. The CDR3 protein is CASSPYRDREYGYTF. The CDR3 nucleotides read TGTGCCAGCTCACCATATCGCGACAGGGAATATGGCTACACCTTC.

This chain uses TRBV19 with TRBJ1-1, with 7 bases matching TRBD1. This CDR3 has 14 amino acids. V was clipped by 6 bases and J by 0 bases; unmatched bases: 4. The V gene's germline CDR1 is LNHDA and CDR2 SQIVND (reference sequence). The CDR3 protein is CASRLTGMNTEAFF. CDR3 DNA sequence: TGTGCCAGTAGGCTGACAGGGATGAACACTGAAGCTTTCTTT.

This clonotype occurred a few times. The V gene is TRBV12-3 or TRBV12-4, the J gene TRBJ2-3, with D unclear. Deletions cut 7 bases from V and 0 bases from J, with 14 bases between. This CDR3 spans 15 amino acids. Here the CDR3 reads CASILDIPSTDTQYF. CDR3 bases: TGTGCCAGCATCCTCGACATTCCTAGCACAGATACGCAGTATTTT.

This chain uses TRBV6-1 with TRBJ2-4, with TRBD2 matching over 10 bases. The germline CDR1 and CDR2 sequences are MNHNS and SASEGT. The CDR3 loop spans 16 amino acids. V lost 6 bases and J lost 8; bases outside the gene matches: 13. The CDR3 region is CASSKTLKREGDIQYF. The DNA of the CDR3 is TGTGCCAGCAGCAAGACCCTAAAGCGGGAGGGAGACATTCAGTACTTC.

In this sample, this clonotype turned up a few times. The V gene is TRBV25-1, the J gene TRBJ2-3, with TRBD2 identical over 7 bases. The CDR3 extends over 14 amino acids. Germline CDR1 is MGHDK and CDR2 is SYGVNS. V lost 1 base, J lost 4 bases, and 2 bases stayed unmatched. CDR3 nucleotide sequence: TGTGCCAGCAGTGAATGGGAGGGGCCAGATACGCAGTATTTT. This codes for CASSEWEGPDTQYF.

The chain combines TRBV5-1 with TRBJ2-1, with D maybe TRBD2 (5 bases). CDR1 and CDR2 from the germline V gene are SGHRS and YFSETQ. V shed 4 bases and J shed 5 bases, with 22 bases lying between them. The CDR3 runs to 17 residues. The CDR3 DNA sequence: TGCGCCAGCAGCCGGAACCAGGACTCAGCTTTGGACAATGAGCAGTTCTTC. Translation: CASSRNQDSALDNEQFF.

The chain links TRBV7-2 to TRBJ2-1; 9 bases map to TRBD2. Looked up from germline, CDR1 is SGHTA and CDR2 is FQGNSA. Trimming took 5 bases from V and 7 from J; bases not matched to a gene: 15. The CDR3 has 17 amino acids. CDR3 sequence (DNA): TGTGCCAGCAGCCGTTTAGAGAGGCGGGGGGGCCAAAATGAGCAGTTCTTC. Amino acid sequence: CASSRLERRGGQNEQFF.

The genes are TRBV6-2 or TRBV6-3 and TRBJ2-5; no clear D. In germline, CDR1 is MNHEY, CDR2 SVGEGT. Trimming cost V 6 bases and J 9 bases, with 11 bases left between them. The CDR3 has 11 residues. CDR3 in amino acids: CASSRGPAQYF. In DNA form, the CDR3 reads TGTGCCAGCAGCCGAGGCCCCGCCCAGTACTTC.

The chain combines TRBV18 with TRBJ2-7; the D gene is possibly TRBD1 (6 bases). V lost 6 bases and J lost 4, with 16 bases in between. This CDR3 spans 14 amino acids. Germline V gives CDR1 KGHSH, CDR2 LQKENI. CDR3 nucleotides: TGTGCCAGCTCTTACTTCGGGCAGGGGTACGAGCAGTACTTC. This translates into CASSYFGQGYEQYF.

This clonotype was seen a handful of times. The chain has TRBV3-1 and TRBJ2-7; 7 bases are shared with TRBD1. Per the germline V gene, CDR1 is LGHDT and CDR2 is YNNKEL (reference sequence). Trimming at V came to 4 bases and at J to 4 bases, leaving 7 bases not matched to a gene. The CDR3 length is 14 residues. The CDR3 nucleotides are TGTGCCAGCAGCCGAAGGGACAGACTTTACGAGCAGTACTTC. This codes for CASSRRDRLYEQYF.

The CDR3 sequence: CASSTLGLAEIPGANVLTF. CDR3 in DNA: TGTGCCAGCAGCACACTAGGACTAGCGGAAATACCTGGGGCCAACGTCCTGACTTTC. The chain has TRBV7-3 and TRBJ2-6; 10 positions agree with TRBD2. With 5 bases clipped from V and 2 bases from J, the junction kept 12 bases outside the gene matches. CDR1 and CDR2 (germline): SGHTA, FQGTGA. The length of the CDR3 is 19 residues. Supplemented by reference TRBV7-3 and TRBJ2-6, the full variable domain reads GAGVSQTPSNKVTEKGKYVELRCDPISGHTALYWYRQSLGQGPEFLIYFQGTGAADDSGLPNDRFFAVRPEGSVSTLKIQRTERGDSAVYLCASSTLGLAEIPGANVLTFGAGSRLTVL.

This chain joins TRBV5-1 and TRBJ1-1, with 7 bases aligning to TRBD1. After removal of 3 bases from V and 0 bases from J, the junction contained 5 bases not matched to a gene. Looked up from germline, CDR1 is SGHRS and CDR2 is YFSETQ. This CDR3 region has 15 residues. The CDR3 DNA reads TGCGCCAGCAGCTCGGGACAGTTAATGAACACTGAAGCTTTCTTT. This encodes CASSSGQLMNTEAFF.

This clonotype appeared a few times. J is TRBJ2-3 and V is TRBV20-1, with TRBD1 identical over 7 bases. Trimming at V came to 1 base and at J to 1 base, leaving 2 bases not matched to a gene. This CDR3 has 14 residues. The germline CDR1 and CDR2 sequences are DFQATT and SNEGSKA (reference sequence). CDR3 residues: CSARAGTGTDTQYF. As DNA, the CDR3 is TGCAGTGCTAGAGCCGGGACAGGCACAGATACGCAGTATTTT.

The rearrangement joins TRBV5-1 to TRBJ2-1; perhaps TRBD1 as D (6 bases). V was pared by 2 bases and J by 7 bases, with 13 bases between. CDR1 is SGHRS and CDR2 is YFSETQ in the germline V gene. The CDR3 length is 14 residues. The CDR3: CASSLGEQGNEQFF. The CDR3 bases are TGCGCCAGCAGCTTAGGGGAACAGGGTAATGAGCAGTTCTTC.

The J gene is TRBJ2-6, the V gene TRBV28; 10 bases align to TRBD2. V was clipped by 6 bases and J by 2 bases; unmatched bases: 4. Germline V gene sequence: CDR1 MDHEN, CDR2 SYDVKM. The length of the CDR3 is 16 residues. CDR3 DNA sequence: TGTGCCAGCAGCAAAACTAGCGGGGCTGGGGCCAACGTCCTGACTTTC. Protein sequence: CASSKTSGAGANVLTF.

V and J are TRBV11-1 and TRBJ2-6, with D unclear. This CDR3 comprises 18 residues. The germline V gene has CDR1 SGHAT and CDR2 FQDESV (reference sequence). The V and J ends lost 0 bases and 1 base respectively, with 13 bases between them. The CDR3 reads CASSLATGSLSGANVLTF. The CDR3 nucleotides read TGTGCCAGCAGCTTAGCCACGGGCAGCCTATCTGGGGCCAACGTCCTGACTTTC.

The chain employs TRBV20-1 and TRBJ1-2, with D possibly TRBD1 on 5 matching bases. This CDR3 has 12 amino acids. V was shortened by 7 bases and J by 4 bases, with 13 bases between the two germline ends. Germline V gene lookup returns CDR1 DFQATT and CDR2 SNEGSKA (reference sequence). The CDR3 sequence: CSVSDRSYGYTF. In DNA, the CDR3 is TGCAGTGTTTCCGACAGAAGCTATGGCTACACCTTC.

The CDR3 is CSARTDGLPYEQYF. CDR3 in DNA: TGCAGTGCTAGAACCGACGGACTACCCTACGAGCAGTACTTC. The chain carries TRBV20-1 and TRBJ2-7, with D tentatively TRBD2 (6 bases). The germline V gene encodes CDR1 DFQATT and CDR2 SNEGSKA (reference sequence). The V gene lost 2 bases and the J gene lost 2 bases, with 13 bases spanning the gap. The CDR3 totals 14 residues.

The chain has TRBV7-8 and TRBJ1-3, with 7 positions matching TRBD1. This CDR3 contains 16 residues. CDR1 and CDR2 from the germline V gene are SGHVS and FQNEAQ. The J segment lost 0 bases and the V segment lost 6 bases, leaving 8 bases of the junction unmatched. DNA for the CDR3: TGTGCCAGCAGGGAGGGGACAGTTGTCTCTGGAAACACCATATATTTT. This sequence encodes CASREGTVVSGNTIYF.

Here the CDR3 DNA reads TGTGCCAGCAGTTCCAGGACGGTGGATCAGCCCCAGCATTTT. It yields the protein CASSSRTVDQPQHF. The rearrangement links TRBV6-2 or TRBV6-3 to TRBJ1-5; D unclear. Germline CDR1 MNHEY, CDR2 SVGEGT. CDR3 size: 14 residues. V was trimmed by 4 bases and J by 5 bases, leaving 12 bases between them.

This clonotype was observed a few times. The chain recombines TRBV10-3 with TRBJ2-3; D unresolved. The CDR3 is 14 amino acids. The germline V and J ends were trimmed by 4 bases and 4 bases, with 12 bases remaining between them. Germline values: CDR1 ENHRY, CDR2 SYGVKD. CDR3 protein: CAISVSGYADTQYF. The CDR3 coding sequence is TGTGCCATCAGTGTATCCGGGTACGCAGATACGCAGTATTTT.

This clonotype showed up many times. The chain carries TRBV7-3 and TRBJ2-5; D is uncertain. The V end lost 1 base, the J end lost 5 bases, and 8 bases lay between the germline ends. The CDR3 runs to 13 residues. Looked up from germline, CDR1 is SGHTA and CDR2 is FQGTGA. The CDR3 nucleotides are TGTGCCAGCAGCTTAAATACCGTGGAGACCCAGTACTTC. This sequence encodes CASSLNTVETQYF. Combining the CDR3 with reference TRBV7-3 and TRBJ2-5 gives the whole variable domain GAGVSQTPSNKVTEKGKYVELRCDPISGHTALYWYRQSLGQGPEFLIYFQGTGAADDSGLPNDRFFAVRPEGSVSTLKIQRTERGDSAVYLCASSLNTVETQYFGPGTRLLVL.